This T cell receptor (beta chain) is drawn from a study of STAT5B mutations in CD4+ large granular lymphocyte leukemia. About the research overall: Among healthy donors, a particular HLA allele went with more CDR3 'QG' motifs.

Study-level findings and limits: 8/27 top patient clones versus 2/35 control clones were TRBV06-family. Without putative leukemic clones, patient CD4-sorted repertoires remained more clonal than healthy CD4+ repertoires.

Notes on this clone: Its antigen is unidentified.

The CDR3 is 11 amino acids. Deletions cut 6 bases from V and 3 bases from J, with 8 bases between. Germline CDR1 SQVTM, CDR2 ANQGSEA. Authors' analysis steps: Productive clonotypes were detectable down to 2.59 x 10-5 frequency. The protocol was immunoSEQ multiplex PCR, while the TCRdb copy is restricted to in-frame clones and leaves out a portion. The V and J calls and clone size come from that table; D and trimming were worked out from the DNA. The table shows 34,000 or so clones, with around four fifths occurring only once. V gene TRBV29-1 combines with J gene TRBJ1-1, with unresolved D. This sequence originates from a human donor in good health. The sequenced sample was CD4+ T cells from blood buffy coats. CDR3 nucleotides: TGCAGCGTCCCGGCGGACACTGAAGCTTTCTTT. Translated, it gives CSVPADTEAFF.